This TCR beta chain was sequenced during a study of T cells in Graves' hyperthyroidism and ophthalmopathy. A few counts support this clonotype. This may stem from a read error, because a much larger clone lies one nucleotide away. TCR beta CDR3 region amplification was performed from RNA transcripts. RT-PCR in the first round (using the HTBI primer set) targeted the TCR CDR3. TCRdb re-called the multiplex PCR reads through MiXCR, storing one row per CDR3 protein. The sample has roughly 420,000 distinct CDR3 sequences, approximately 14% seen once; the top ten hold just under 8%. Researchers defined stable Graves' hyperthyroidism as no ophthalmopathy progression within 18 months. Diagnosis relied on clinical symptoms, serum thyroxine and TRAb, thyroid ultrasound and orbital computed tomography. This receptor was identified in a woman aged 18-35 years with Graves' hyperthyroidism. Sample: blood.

CDR3 region: CSVDLEYNEQFF. CDR3 DNA: TGCAGCGTGGATCTGGAGTACAATGAGCAGTTCTTC. The V and J genes are TRBV29-1 and TRBJ2-1; unclear D gene. The V gene's germline CDR1 is SQVTM and CDR2 ANQGSEA. Trimming stripped 6 bases from V and 4 bases from J, with 10 bases between. The CDR3 runs to 12 residues.